This T cell receptor beta chain was identified in a study of CD8 T cells in ankylosing spondylitis. Broader study findings: The authors found the disease-linked clones to be CD8+ and relatively rare in peripheral blood. Disease-linked clones reportedly showed significant enrichment in matched ankylosing spondylitis synovial fluid. Ankylosing spondylitis blood seemed to carry a telltale TCR beta motif made of several highly homologous variants.

This clonotype was detected ten times or more. The antigen is not known. CDR1 and CDR2 from the germline V gene are DFQATT and SNEGSKA (reference sequence). This CDR3 has 14 amino acids. V was pared by 1 base and J by 5 bases, with 15 bases between. Making the TCR beta libraries involved quantitative 5'-RACE with molecular barcodes. A single record per CDR3 protein comes from TCRdb applying MiXCR to the 5' RACE reads. The sample gives about 130,000 distinct CDR3 sequences, about an eighth of which show up once; 2.5% to 3% is in the top ten. Sequencing input: blood, either unsorted or a sorted T cell fraction (not recorded which). The V and J genes are TRBV20-1 and TRBJ2-7, with D perhaps TRBD1 or TRBD2 (5 bases each). This clonotype originated in a female donor with ankylosing spondylitis or in good health (not recorded which). The CDR3 coding sequence is TGCAGTGCTAGAGCTGCTCGGGGCATCAACGAGCAGTACTTC. Translated: CSARAARGINEQYF.